The clone carrying this T cell receptor (beta chain) was counted once. These data belong to a study of T cells in Graves' hyperthyroidism and ophthalmopathy. CDR3 length equals 14 residues. Trimming stripped 0 bases from V and 10 bases from J, with 10 bases between. Per germline, CDR1 SGHTA and CDR2 FQGTGA. Amplified regions were TCR beta CDR3 sequences from RNA transcripts. When the TCR CDR3 underwent first-round RT-PCR, the HTBI primer set was used. One entry per CDR3 protein, called by TCRdb with MiXCR from the multiplex PCR reads. The repertoire holds about 260,000 distinct CDR3 sequences, with over 15% as singletons.

This TCR was recovered from a woman aged 18-29 years with Graves' ophthalmopathy. Sequenced material: blood. This sequence joins TRBV7-3 and TRBJ2-6, with D possibly TRBD1 on 6 matching bases. The CDR3 region has the DNA TGTGCCAGCAGCTTAACCGGGACAAGGAACGTCCTGACTTTC. This encodes CASSLTGTRNVLTF.